The text below deals with one T cell receptor (beta chain). This clone turned up a few times. Its antigen is currently not known. It has no much larger one-base neighbor in the sample; base qualities were not kept. Library creation used the immunoSEQ multiplex PCR assay. For the multiplex PCR, a mixture combining 60 forward primers for TCR Vbeta segments and 13 reverse primers for TCR Jbeta segments was used. Amplification of the CDR3 region of rearranged TCR beta genes was performed with a multiplex PCR assay on genomic DNA. The amplified TCR beta libraries were sequenced on the Illumina HiSeq System as 87-base-pair reads. Turning to the authors' computational methods: A later analysis tallied some 79 million unique TCR beta chains across the 650 to 750 repertoires, and about 10 million of those chains were shared by two or more donors. Raw reads were error-corrected and collapsed into unique sequences with a nearest-neighbor algorithm that merged closely related sequences to remove PCR and sequencing errors. CDR3 sequences were aligned to IMGT reference sequences to assign V, D and J gene segments. For a sequence to be retained, a match of at least six nucleotides to both a V gene segment and a J gene segment was required. Rearrangements were called productive when the CDR3 lacked stop codons and stayed in frame with V and J; all others were non-productive. CDR3 was defined by IMGT convention, running from the second conserved V-encoded cysteine to the conserved J-encoded phenylalanine. In an earlier analysis of around 570 of the donors, sequences lacking an unambiguous match to a single V gene segment were excluded. In an earlier analysis of 587 of the donors, a V segment was called functional when productive rearrangements were above 56.7%, and segregating when the standard deviation between donors exceeded 5%. A statistical classification framework was developed to diagnose cytomegalovirus status using the catalog of TCR beta chain sequences. In a later analysis, V and J genes were assigned by comparing TCR nucleotide sequences against IMGT/GENE-DB human TR gene sequences. Using the TCRdist pipeline, a later analysis assigned CDR3 sequences along with most-parsimonious VDJ recombination scenarios. In a later analysis, each TCR beta chain was defined by its CDR3 amino acid sequence together with its V-gene family, and reads without a unique V-gene family were excluded. As a way to deal with suspected cross-contamination and a sequencing artifact, a later analysis dropped 592 nucleotide sequences that were highly shared and had low generation probability. In a later analysis, a clonal expansion index for each public chain was calculated from normalized within-repertoire ranks of inferred template counts. In a later analysis, generation probabilities were computed with a VDJ recombination model fitted to out-of-frame rearrangements, and the resulting probabilities were checked against IGoR. Hypergeometric tests were used in a later analysis to score TCR-TCR, TCR-HLA and TCR-CMV co-occurrence, with a repertoire-size bias correction applied to the TCR pairs. False discovery rates were estimated in a later analysis by permuting HLA or CMV assignments 20 times. In a later analysis, co-occurring TCRs were grouped with DBSCAN, and TCRdist sequence similarity was added when clustering was performed within HLA-allele-positive subsets. Repertoires with fewer than 30,000 or more than 120,000 public chains were left out of co-occurrence clustering, as were about 5 repertoires with anomalous nucleotide sharing. Imported from immuneACCESS, the table was reduced by TCRdb to in-frame sequences with V and J called. These copies leave out some clones; in studies compared against another copy, an unresolved V gene accounts for under half, and the cause of the remainder is not known. V and J calls and clone size come straight from that table; D and trimming were deduced from the DNA. This sample is represented by some 50,000 clones; around three quarters of them were singletons. The ten largest clones capture under 25% of the sample.

These data originate in a study of cytomegalovirus exposure and HLA in healthy donors (dated by TCRdb to the late 2010s). Background for the entire study: In an earlier analysis of around 540 of the donors, about 260 Gb of sequence data and 90 million to 120 million unique TCR beta sequences from roughly 180 million T cells were reported. Rather than drawing on any new phenotypic data, the later analysis identified candidate immune exposures from TCR beta sequences and the way those sequences occurred across donors. Typing coverage varied by locus: about 620-640 donors for A, B, C, DRB1 and DQB1; roughly 500 for DQA1; about 590 for DPA1; roughly 470 for DPB1. HLA typing included class I and class II loci at four-digit resolution. The study combined high-throughput TCR immunosequencing, statistical association of individual TCRs with disease status, and machine learning to predict cytomegalovirus infection status. In a later genetic analysis, genome-wide SNP genotypes for about 55% of the 666 donors were used, and that subset was treated as a discovery cohort. Along with the approximately 700-subject first cohort, a separate validation cohort of more than 90 different subjects was used. On average, 235,054 unique TCR beta nucleotide sequences were sequenced per donor among about 400 genotyped donors of the cohort, with 15% to 20% of those sequences being non-productive. Of the roughly 390 genotyped donors, around 81% fell in the genetic ancestry cluster associated with self-reported Caucasian donors. Donor age, sex, ethnicity and CMV serostatus were compiled alongside the repertoire data. The study used immunosequencing to profile the T cell repertoires of about 670 subjects and linked those repertoires to cytomegalovirus serostatus. All discovery cohort repertoires had been generated on a single sequencing platform. In an earlier analysis of over 550 of the donors, high-throughput TCR beta sequencing was used to judge whether each TCR beta V gene segment behaved as functional or pseudogenic. Four to six DR-DQ haplotypes were handled as single units for association and clustering, since linkage in the cohort was strong. The study aimed to test whether signatures of past pathogen exposure could be identified by cataloging public T cell receptors. Roughly 300 gigabases of sequencing data and around 80 million unique TCR sequences made up an early release that covered some 640 HLA-typed donors. In a later analysis, previously published TCR beta repertoires from 550 to 700 donors were re-analyzed and high-resolution HLA genotyping was added so that TCR occurrence patterns could be studied. The paper as a whole reports these results and caveats: The cohort was sequenced for TCR beta chains only, and without alpha or paired-chain data the features that could be detected were limited. In a later analysis, 16,951 TCR beta sequences were associated with specific HLA alleles at a false discovery rate of 0.05. A later analysis found that HLA-associated TCR beta chains were more clonally expanded and had lower generation probabilities than equally common non-associated chains. Most TCR sequences were seen in very few donors, while some public TCRs were found in many individuals. In both the original and validation cohorts, the classifier was reported to diagnose cytomegalovirus status with high specificity and sensitivity. An earlier analysis of approximately 540 of the donors showed that most TCR beta V segments appeared in productive rearrangements either about 87% or about 30% of the time, which broadly matched IMGT annotations. According to the authors, the approach could potentially be generalized to other disease states and immunological phenotypes. Strong co-occurrence of HLA alleles, especially DR and DQ, made assigning TCR associations to individual alleles difficult. A later analysis found that most CMV-associated TCR beta chains appeared HLA-restricted, with HLA associations seemingly driven largely by CMV exposure. In a later genetic analysis, a missense DCLRE1C variant was associated with V-gene and J-gene trimming of TCR beta chains, and the association was replicated in an independent cohort. A further reported finding was that TCR beta sequences accurately predicted the HLA-A and HLA-B alleles for most subjects in the first cohort. About 17 rarely observed V segments, including chromosome 9 orphons, were excluded from the earlier analysis of approximately 500 of the donors because counts were too low. Because some donors lacked HLA typing at each locus, the association tests relied only on the typed subset. Because the 87-base-pair reads could not distinguish some IMGT-functional V segments, including TRBV6-2 and TRBV6-3, those segments were excluded. In a later genetic analysis, fewer N-insertions in productive TCRs were reported among donors in an Asian-associated ancestry cluster than the approximately 670-donor mean. CMV serostatus was the only immune exposure information available for the cohort. The study gave a list of 150 to 200 TCR beta chains associated with cytomegalovirus. Presence/absence analyses assumed roughly uniform sequencing depth across donors, an assumption that may not hold. Correlated functional status among segregating V segments might reflect linkage disequilibrium, but an unknown experimental factor could not be ruled out. A cluster of highly shared sequence variants was judged likely to be a technical artifact of the sequencing pipeline. Three of the identified cytomegalovirus-associated TCR beta chains were confirmed in vitro to be specific for cytomegalovirus antigens. Several of the top co-occurrence clusters appeared to be linked to parvovirus B19, influenza, CMV and Epstein-Barr virus, according to a later analysis. In a later analysis, the rate of TCR association differed among HLA loci, with DRB1 alleles having the most associated TCRs and HLA-C alleles having the fewest.

The germline V gene (reference sequence) gives CDR1 as LNHDA and CDR2 as SQIVND. From the cysteine up to the phenylalanine, the CDR3 has a length of 13 residues. Only the CDR3 part of the read is kept: 39 bases, read in frame from the first base. Trimming costs V 1 base and J 7 bases, and their ends lie 10 bases apart. The cohort was made up of roughly 670 healthy bone marrow donors. All cohort members were sampled while nominally healthy, although unrecorded immune exposures were likely present. The donor was CMV seropositive and was included in the group of 290 or so seropositive cohort members. Every donor gave a peripheral blood sample, and the peripheral blood mononuclear cells from that sample were used for TCR beta sequencing. The Qiagen DNeasy Blood Extraction Kit was used to extract genomic DNA from the blood cell samples.

The sequence is built from TRBV19 and TRBJ1-1, with an unclear D gene assignment. The receptor comes from a woman in her fifties or sixties in good health and CMV-seropositive. Sequencing was carried out using PBMCs. The CDR3 protein is CASSIAAGVEAFF. The nucleotide sequence reads TGTGCCAGTAGTATAGCGGCGGGAGTTGAAGCTTTCTTT.